The next 32 T cell receptor beta chains were all read from a single sample in a study of T cell repertoires in cytomegalovirus infection. MiXCR, applied by TCRdb to the reads, yields one record per CDR3 protein. The sample lists about 470,000 distinct CDR3 sequences; roughly 46% were seen once. These TCRs are of unknown antigen specificity. Material: cultured PBMCs, obtained from culture after CMV antigen stimulation. Receptor source: a human donor in good health (CMV status not recorded). Some clones in this sample may be carry-over from other donors' samples.

The chain recombines TRBV20-1 with TRBJ1-6; D remains ambiguous. V lost 5 bases, J lost 4 bases, and 9 bases lay in between. The CDR3 is 13 residues long. CDR1 is DFQATT, CDR2 SNEGSKA, per germline (reference sequence). The chain's CDR3 is CSAGRLYNSPLHF. CDR3 DNA: TGCAGTGCTGGACGTTTGTATAATTCACCCCTCCACTTT.

The rearrangement links TRBV7-9 to TRBJ1-3; perhaps TRBD1 as D (5 bases). Germline CDR1 SEHNR, CDR2 FQNEAQ (reference sequence). The CDR3 loop spans 18 amino acids. Between the trimmed V and J ends, which lost 2 bases and 0 bases, there was a span of 17 bases. CDR3 bases: TGTGCCAGCAGCTTATTACGAGGGGCACTTTACTCTGGAAACACCATATATTTT. Its translation is CASSLLRGALYSGNTIYF.

The chain joins TRBV19 to TRBJ2-2; tentatively, D is TRBD2 (6 bases). The CDR3 has 15 amino acids. Deletions cut 3 bases from V and 2 bases from J, with 10 bases between. The germline gives CDR1 LNHDA, CDR2 SQIVND (reference sequence). The CDR3 sequence: CASSISSVNTGELFF. The CDR3 DNA sequence: TGTGCCAGTAGTATTTCTAGCGTTAACACCGGGGAGCTGTTTTTT.

V gene TRBV27 combines with J gene TRBJ2-1; 14 bases map to TRBD2. V shed 5 bases, J shed 10 bases, and the junction held 10 bases outside the gene matches. CDR3 length: 16 residues. Per germline, CDR1 MNHEY and CDR2 SMNVEV (reference sequence). CDR3 in amino acids: CASSRRTSGRPQEQFF. The CDR3 DNA follows: TGTGCCAGCAGTCGAAGGACTAGCGGGAGGCCCCAGGAGCAGTTCTTC.

CDR3 sequence reads: CASSSMGVYEKLFF. CDR3 coding DNA: TGTGCCAGCAGCTCCATGGGGGTATATGAAAAACTGTTTTTT. The rearrangement links TRBV7-9 to TRBJ1-4, with D tentatively TRBD1 (5 bases). The CDR3 consists of 14 residues. Trimming took off 4 bases at V and 6 bases at J, with 12 bases between the two ends. CDR1 and CDR2 from the germline V gene are SEHNR and FQNEAQ (reference sequence).

The chain has TRBV27 and TRBJ2-7; D possibly corresponds to TRBD1 (5 bases). Deletions cut 1 base from V and 7 bases from J, with 14 bases between. The CDR3 consists of 14 residues. Germline-derived CDR1 and CDR2 are MNHEY and SMNVEV (reference sequence). CDR3 residues: CASSLLGHTWEQYF. CDR3 sequence (DNA): TGTGCCAGCAGTTTATTAGGACATACCTGGGAGCAGTACTTC.

Only a few counts were recorded for this clonotype. The chain uses TRBV7-4 and TRBJ1-5; D ambiguous. The CDR3 is made up of 14 amino acids. V gave up 5 bases and J gave up 0 bases, with 8 bases separating them. CDR1 is SGHVT and CDR2 is SQSDAQ in the germline V gene. The CDR3 region has the DNA TGTGCCAGCAGCCTCAATGATAGCAATCAGCCCCAGCATTTT. This codes for CASSLNDSNQPQHF.

This chain uses TRBV7-2 with TRBJ1-4; D is unresolved. The CDR3 is made up of 15 amino acids. From germline, CDR1 is SGHTA and CDR2 FQGNSA. V was trimmed by 2 bases and J by 2 bases, leaving 9 bases between them. The CDR3 coding sequence is TGTGCCAGCAGCTTAAGCGGCAGGACTAATGAAAAACTGTTTTTT. This translates into CASSLSGRTNEKLFF.

This clonotype has just one count. This chain uses TRBV6-5 with TRBJ1-1, with 10 bases aligning to TRBD1. The germline CDR1 and CDR2 sequences are MNHEY and SVGAGI. The V and J ends lost 5 bases and 5 bases, in that order; junction bases with no gene match: 8. CDR3 length: 15 amino acids. The CDR3 DNA reads as TGTGCCAGCAGTCTAGTCCGGGACAGGGGAACTGAAGCTTTCTTT. This sequence encodes CASSLVRDRGTEAFF.

The chain joins TRBV7-2 to TRBJ2-1; D is possibly TRBD1 (7 bases). This CDR3 is built from 13 residues. V shed 7 bases and J shed 9 bases, with 16 bases lying between them. Looked up from germline, CDR1 is SGHTA and CDR2 is FQGNSA. The DNA of the CDR3 is TGTGCCAGCACCTCAGGGGGGCCAATTGAGCAGTTCTTC. Its translation: CASTSGGPIEQFF.

The rearrangement joins TRBV6-8 to TRBJ1-1; D remains ambiguous. V lost 0 bases and J lost 2, with 10 bases in between. This CDR3 has 15 amino acids. From germline, CDR1 is MNHGY and CDR2 SAAAGT. The CDR3 region has the DNA TGTGCCAGCAGTTACTCGGCAGGAGCTAACACTGAAGCTTTCTTT. Translation gives CASSYSAGANTEAFF.

The chain links TRBV19 to TRBJ1-6; no reliable D call. CDR1 is LNHDA, CDR2 SQIVND, per germline (reference sequence). The CDR3 totals 14 residues. Between the trimmed V and J ends, which lost 5 bases and 12 bases, there was a span of 17 bases. CDR3 loop: CASSFPLAARPLHF. The DNA of the CDR3 is TGTGCCAGTAGTTTTCCCCTTGCCGCGAGACCCCTCCACTTT. Drawing the rest from reference TRBV19 and TRBJ1-6, the complete variable domain is DGGITQSPKYLFRKEGQNVTLSCEQNLNHDAMYWYRQDPGQGLRLIYYSQIVNDFQKGDIAEGYSVSREKKESFPLTVTSAQKNPTAFYLCASSFPLAARPLHFGNGTRLTVT.

The gene calls are TRBV6-5 and TRBJ2-4, with D unclear. Per germline, CDR1 MNHEY and CDR2 SVGAGI. The ends were cut back, 7 bases at V and 6 bases at J, with 7 bases in the middle. This CDR3 is built from 11 residues. CDR3 region: CASINGNIQYF. In DNA form, the CDR3 reads TGTGCCAGCATTAATGGAAACATTCAGTACTTC.

The genes are TRBV6-5 and TRBJ2-1; maybe TRBD2 (5 bases). V was pared by 2 bases and J by 3 bases, with 8 bases between. CDR3 length: 14 residues. Germline V gene sequence: CDR1 MNHEY, CDR2 SVGAGI. As DNA, the CDR3 is TGTGCCAGCAGTTACCTAGCTGGCTACAATGAGCAGTTCTTC. Protein: CASSYLAGYNEQFF.

The chain links TRBV7-2 to TRBJ2-1; TRBD1 agrees at 9 bases. Germline trimming cut 5 bases from V and 0 bases from J; bases unmatched to any gene: 2. The germline gives CDR1 SGHTA, CDR2 FQGNSA. The CDR3 length is 15 residues. The CDR3 spells CASSGQGSSYNEQFF. As DNA, the CDR3 is TGTGCCAGCAGCGGACAGGGGAGCTCCTACAATGAGCAGTTCTTC.

The J gene is TRBJ2-7, the V gene TRBV12-3 or TRBV12-4; perhaps TRBD2 as D (6 bases). CDR3 size: 14 residues. V lost 5 bases and J 4 bases, leaving 15 bases between the germline ends. The CDR3 region has the DNA TGTGCCAGCAGTGACGGGAGAATCTGGTACGAGCAGTACTTC. Protein: CASSDGRIWYEQYF.

This clonotype has only a few counts. This chain links TRBV6-6 with TRBJ1-1; 7 bases align to TRBD1. The CDR3 sequence is 12 residues long. The J segment lost 4 bases and the V segment lost 11 bases, leaving 7 bases of the junction unmatched. The V gene's germline CDR1 is MNHNY and CDR2 SVGAGI (reference sequence). CDR3 in amino acids: CAGSRQGTEAFF. Here the CDR3 DNA reads TGTGCCGGATCTAGACAGGGCACTGAAGCTTTCTTT.

This clonotype has more than one count but fewer than ten. The chain employs TRBV12-3 or TRBV12-4 and TRBJ2-5; no clear D gene. This CDR3 has 13 residues. Deletions cut 5 bases from V and 2 bases from J, with 9 bases between. The CDR3 here is CASSVDGQETQYF. The CDR3 coding sequence is TGTGCCAGCAGTGTCGACGGACAAGAGACCCAGTACTTC.

The V and J genes are TRBV6-2 or TRBV6-3 and TRBJ1-5; no clear D gene. The CDR3 runs to 15 residues. V was pared by 0 bases and J by 0 bases, with 6 bases between. Germline V gene lookup returns CDR1 MNHEY and CDR2 SVGEGT. CDR3 sequence reads: CASSYSYYSNQPQHF. The CDR3 region has the DNA TGTGCCAGCAGTTACTCTTATTATAGCAATCAGCCCCAGCATTTT.

To note about this clonotype: One end of the junction is discordant with germline, which a read error may explain. The chain has TRBV7-4 and TRBJ2-7, with TRBD2 matching 8 bases. The CDR3 is made up of 13 amino acids. CDR1 is SGHVT, CDR2 SQSDAQ, per germline. CDR3 in amino acids: CASSLVAGGYLDF. DNA of the CDR3: TGTGCCAGCAGCTTGGTCGCGGGAGGCTACCTGGACTTC.

V and J are TRBV5-4 and TRBJ2-1, with TRBD1 matching over 7 bases. V gave up 0 bases and J gave up 6 bases; unmatched junction bases: 6. There are 15 residues in the CDR3. Germline V lookup: CDR1 SGHNT, CDR2 YYREEE (reference sequence). The CDR3 region has the DNA TGTGCCAGCAGCTTGGCGAGACAGGGCCTCAATGAGCAGTTCTTC. It encodes CASSLARQGLNEQFF.

This sequence joins TRBV7-2 and TRBJ2-3; TRBD2 aligns across 15 bases. Germline assignment: CDR1 SGHTA and CDR2 FQGNSA. With V trimmed by 5 bases and J by 0 bases, 6 bases remained unmatched. The CDR3 runs 18 residues. CDR3 region: CASSTGLAGGISTDTQYF. The CDR3 bases are TGTGCCAGCAGCACCGGACTAGCGGGAGGGATAAGCACAGATACGCAGTATTTT.

The V call is TRBV19, the J call TRBJ2-2, with 9 bases lining up with TRBD1. Losses at the gene ends were 5 bases for V and 3 bases for J; bases not matched to a gene: 4. Germline V gene sequence: CDR1 LNHDA, CDR2 SQIVND (reference sequence). This CDR3 has 15 residues. The CDR3 reads CASSGDREDTGELFF. Written as DNA, the CDR3 is TGTGCCAGTAGTGGGGACAGGGAGGACACCGGGGAGCTGTTTTTT.

This CDR3 reads CASSGRDRGYGEQYF. DNA for the CDR3: TGTGCCAGCAGCGGTCGGGACAGGGGGTACGGCGAGCAGTACTTC. V usage is TRBV7-9 and J usage is TRBJ2-7; TRBD1 aligns across 11 bases. CDR1 SEHNR and CDR2 FQNEAQ come from the germline V gene (reference sequence). J gave up 6 bases and V 5 bases, and 9 bases lay outside the gene matches. The CDR3 is made up of 15 amino acids. The full variable domain, rest sourced from reference TRBV7-9 and TRBJ2-7, is DTGVSQNPRHKITKRGQNVTFRCDPISEHNRLYWYRQTLGQGPEFLTYFQNEAQLEKSRLLSDRFSAERPKGSFSTLEIQRTEQGDSAMYLCASSGRDRGYGEQYFGPGTRLTVT.

J is TRBJ2-5 and V is TRBV4-1; 11 bases line up with TRBD2. The CDR3 is 16 residues long. V dropped 2 bases and J dropped 6; count of bases not matched to a gene: 8. The germline CDR1 and CDR2 sequences are MGHRA and YSYEKL. The CDR3 coding sequence is TGCGCCAGCAGCCAATGGATAGCGGGAGGGCCCAAGACCCAGTACTTC. Translation: CASSQWIAGGPKTQYF.

This chain connects TRBV6-1 to TRBJ1-1, with D uncertain. Germline V gene data show CDR1 as MNHNS and CDR2 as SASEGT. Trimming pared 8 bases from V and 5 bases from J, leaving 6 bases between. This CDR3 region has 10 residues. CDR3 protein: CASARTEAFF. The DNA of the CDR3 is TGTGCCAGCGCGCGGACTGAAGCTTTCTTT.

The chain couples TRBV3-1 to TRBJ2-5, with D possibly being TRBD1 or TRBD2 (6 bases each). CDR3 size: 15 residues. Germline lookup yields CDR1 LGHDT and CDR2 YNNKEL (reference sequence). Trimming left V 0 bases short and J 3 bases short, with 11 bases between. CDR3: CASSQEWGAEETQYF. In DNA, the CDR3 is TGTGCCAGCAGCCAAGAATGGGGGGCCGAAGAGACCCAGTACTTC.

This clonotype has just a few counts. The genes are TRBV12-3 or TRBV12-4 and TRBJ2-7, with D possibly TRBD1 on 5 matching bases. CDR3 length equals 14 residues. Trimming took off 4 bases at V and 2 bases at J, with 12 bases between the two ends. CDR3 coding DNA: TGTGCCAGCAGTTCAGACAGCCTGACCTACGAGCAGTACTTC. Its translation: CASSSDSLTYEQYF.

V and J are TRBV6-2 or TRBV6-3 and TRBJ2-7; D unresolved. V was clipped by 5 bases and J by 7 bases, with 9 bases between them. This CDR3 contains 11 residues. Looked up from germline, CDR1 is MNHEY and CDR2 is SVGEGT. In DNA, the CDR3 is TGTGCCAGCAGTCTATGGGAAGAGCAGTACTTC. This sequence encodes CASSLWEEQYF.

The rearrangement links TRBV6-8 to TRBJ2-1; D is ambiguous. Germline V gene data show CDR1 as MNHGY and CDR2 as SAAAGT. The germline V and J ends were trimmed by 6 bases and 0 bases, with 12 bases remaining between them. This CDR3 is built from 15 residues. CDR3 sequence: CASRSTLSSYNEQFF. The CDR3, as DNA: TGTGCCAGCAGGTCGACGTTAAGCTCCTACAATGAGCAGTTCTTC.

The V and J genes are TRBV12-3 or TRBV12-4 and TRBJ2-3, with TRBD1 identical over 9 bases. Trimming took 4 bases from V and 2 from J; bases not matched to a gene: 10. The CDR3 has 17 residues. This chain's CDR3 is CASSSPYGQGITDTQYF. In nucleotides, the CDR3 is TGTGCCAGCAGTTCCCCGTACGGACAGGGGATCACAGATACGCAGTATTTT.

This clonotype was recorded a few times. The V and J genes are TRBV27 and TRBJ1-1; no reliable D call. The CDR3 runs to 15 residues. The V gene's germline CDR1 is MNHEY and CDR2 SMNVEV (reference sequence). V was shortened by 2 bases and J by 3 bases, with 13 bases between the two germline ends. CDR3 coding DNA: TGTGCCAGCAGTTTAAGGGCAAGGCTGGACACTGAAGCTTTCTTT. Its protein product is CASSLRARLDTEAFF.